The rows below give T cell receptor beta chains drawn from one sample of a study of vaccination effects on CD4 cells after COVID-19. These receptors' antigens are unknown. Clones were read by immunoSEQ multiplex PCR, and TCRdb kept only the in-frame ones, dropping some. The sample yields 30,000 to 35,000 clones, around 74% seen once. Sequencing used CD4+ T cells from PBMCs cultured without peptide, obtained after COVID-19 vaccination. Receptor source: a human donor who received a COVID-19 vaccine. Each CDR3 is given with its conserved first and last residue. A D gene is named only where the DNA matches it firmly. Expanded clones are given a class, and other clones once, few, many or no size at all.

D	V	J	size	DNA	CDR3
NA	TRBV9	TRBJ1-1	NA	TGTGCCAGCAGCGTGGGAGGGGAAGGGAACACTGAAGCTTTCTTT	CASSVGGEGNTEAFF
NA	TRBV6-2/TRBV6-3	TRBJ1-5	NA	TGTGCCAGCAGTTACCTTGGACAGTATAGCAATCAGCCCCAGCATTTT	CASSYLGQYSNQPQHF
NA	TRBV6-2/TRBV6-3	TRBJ2-2	NA	TGTGCCAGCAGTTACGATTGGGCAAGGAACACCGGGGAGCTGTTTTTT	CASSYDWARNTGELFF
TRBD1	TRBV25-1	TRBJ2-1	NA	TGTGCCAGCAGTGAATCAGGGGGTGGCTACAATGAGCAGTTCTTC	CASSESGGGYNEQFF
NA	TRBV25-1	TRBJ1-2	few	TGTGCCAGCAGTGGTCATGGGGGGTTCTATGGCTACACCTTC	CASSGHGGFYGYTF
NA	TRBV5-1	TRBJ2-3	once	TGCGCCAGCAGCGAAGGGCGTGGGGGACCCCCTTCCTTAGCAGCGGATACGCAGTATTTT	CASSEGRGGPPSLAADTQYF
NA	TRBV6-1	TRBJ1-1	NA	TGTGCCAGCAGTGAAAATCTTCCCCTAGGGTTCCCCTACTCTGAAGCTTTCTTT	CASSENLPLGFPYSEAFF
TRBD1	TRBV30	TRBJ1-5	NA	TGTGCCTGGTCACAGGGGGCAGGCAATCAGCCCCAGCATTTT	CAWSQGAGNQPQHF
TRBD2	TRBV7-2	TRBJ2-7	NA	TGTGCCAGCAGCTTAGCCCCCCCTCCCAGCGGGAGGACATTC	CASSLAPPPSGRTF
NA	TRBV5-1	TRBJ1-2	NA	TGCGCCAGCAGCGGCGGTGCGGCAGCCACTAACTATGGCTACACCTTC	CASSGGAAATNYGYTF
NA	TRBV29-1	TRBJ2-7	NA	TGCAGCGTGAACCAGGGCGAGCAGTACTTC	CSVNQGEQYF
NA	TRBV7-9	TRBJ2-1	NA	TGTGCCAGCAGACCAACCGCGGGGCGGGAGCAGTTCTTC	CASRPTAGREQFF
TRBD1	TRBV3-1/TRBV3-2	TRBJ1-2	NA	TGTGCCAGCAGCCAAAAAGGGACAGGGGGCGCGGGGGGCTACACCTTC	CASSQKGTGGAGGYTF
TRBD1	TRBV5-1	TRBJ2-1	NA	TGCGCCAGCAGCTTGGGTTTCGGGACAGGGGGCCTGAATGAGCAGTTCTTC	CASSLGFGTGGLNEQFF
TRBD2	TRBV3-1/TRBV3-2	TRBJ2-5	NA	TGTGCCAGCAGCCAAGGCGGACTAGCGGGGGGGCGGGAGACCCAGTACTTC	CASSQGGLAGGRETQYF
NA	TRBV2	TRBJ2-2	NA	TGTGCCAGCAGTTTCAGGGAAACCGGGGAGCTGTTTTTT	CASSFRETGELFF
NA	TRBV2	TRBJ1-2	NA	TGTGCCAGCAGTGCCCTGGGCTACACCTTC	CASSALGYTF
TRBD2	TRBV5-1	TRBJ2-2	NA	TGCGCCAGCAGCCCAGGCGGGGGGGCCTTATCCGGGGAGCTGTTTTTT	CASSPGGGALSGELFF
NA	TRBV24-1	TRBJ2-3	NA	TGTGCCACCAGTGGTTCTAGCACAGATACGCAGTATTTT	CATSGSSTDTQYF
NA	TRBV19	TRBJ2-2	few	TGTGCCAGTAGTATAAATGGACTGACCGGGGAGCTGTTTTTT	CASSINGLTGELFF
NA	TRBV4-1	TRBJ2-3	NA	TGCGCCAGCAGCCAACGGGGGAGCACAGATACGCAGTATTTT	CASSQRGSTDTQYF
TRBD2	TRBV14	TRBJ2-7	few	TGTGCCAGCAGCCCCGGGGGGCTAGCGGGAGGCCCTACCTACGAGCAGTACTTC	CASSPGGLAGGPTYEQYF
NA	TRBV28	TRBJ2-7	NA	TGTGCCAGCAGTTTTGGCGGGGCGGGCGAGCAGTACTTC	CASSFGGAGEQYF
NA	TRBV6-2/TRBV6-3	TRBJ2-2	NA	TGTGCCAGCAGTTGGACCGACACCTCGAACACCGGGGAGCTGTTTTTT	CASSWTDTSNTGELFF
NA	TRBV5-6	TRBJ1-1	NA	TGTGCCAGCAGTTACCCCGGGACGAAGAACACTGAAGCTTTCTTT	CASSYPGTKNTEAFF
TRBD2	TRBV7-7	TRBJ2-7	few	TGTGCTAGCAGCGCCTCGGTACGCGGGAGAGACGAGCAGTACTTC	CASSASVRGRDEQYF
TRBD1	TRBV28	TRBJ1-3	NA	TGTGCCAGCAGTTTATCGGCAGGGGGTGCCTTTACCTCTGGAAACACCATATATTTT	CASSLSAGGAFTSGNTIYF
NA	TRBV7-2	TRBJ2-5	NA	TGTGCCAGCAGCTTAGCCCGTCTCAGGTCCCAAGAGACCCAGTACTTC	CASSLARLRSQETQYF
TRBD1	TRBV4-2	TRBJ1-2	NA	TGTGCCAGCAGCCAAGATTCCTCGGGACAGGGGTTCTATGGCTACACCTTC	CASSQDSSGQGFYGYTF
TRBD1	TRBV7-9	TRBJ1-1	few	TGTGCCAGCAGCCCCTTTCCCCGGGACAGGGCGACTGAAGCTTTCTTT	CASSPFPRDRATEAFF
NA	TRBV7-9	TRBJ1-1	few	TGTGCCAGCAGCTTACGGCGGGAGCAGCTGGAAGCTTTCTTT	CASSLRREQLEAFF
TRBD1	TRBV3-1/TRBV3-2	TRBJ1-4	once	TGTGCCAGCAGCCAAGGGCAGGGGGGAGAAAAACTGTTTTTT	CASSQGQGGEKLFF
NA	TRBV7-2	TRBJ1-5	NA	TGTGCCAGCAGCTTAACAGCCAATCAGCCCCAGCATTTT	CASSLTANQPQHF
TRBD2	TRBV2	TRBJ2-5	NA	TGTGCCAGCAGTGAAAGTTCGGGGGGGCGGGGAAAAGAGACCCAGTACTTC	CASSESSGGRGKETQYF
NA	TRBV5-4	TRBJ2-7	NA	TGTGCCAGCAGCCGGATATCGGCAGGGGGAGGGTACGAGCAGTACTTC	CASSRISAGGGYEQYF
NA	TRBV27	TRBJ2-7	NA	TGTGCCAGCAGGCAAACACGCCAACGGGGGCCCTACGAGCAGTACTTC	CASRQTRQRGPYEQYF
NA	TRBV7-2	TRBJ1-5	NA	TGTGCCAGCAGCGTCCGTGGCAATCAGCCCCAGCATTTT	CASSVRGNQPQHF
NA	TRBV5-1	TRBJ1-1	few	TGCGCCAGCGCACGTCCGGGCCCGAACACTGAAGCTTTCTTT	CASARPGPNTEAFF
TRBD2	TRBV18	TRBJ2-1	NA	TGTGCCAGCTCGGGACTAGCGGGCCCGTTTAGCTCCTACAATGAGCAGTTCTTC	CASSGLAGPFSSYNEQFF
NA	TRBV12-3/TRBV12-4	TRBJ2-7	few	TGTGCCAGCAGTTTAGGAGGAGCCGAGCAGTACTTC	CASSLGGAEQYF
NA	TRBV5-1	TRBJ2-7	NA	TGCGCCAGCAGCTTAGGACAGAGCGGATACGAGCAGTACTTC	CASSLGQSGYEQYF
NA	TRBV20-1	TRBJ1-2	few	TGCAGTGCTGCGAAGGACTATGGCTACACCTTC	CSAAKDYGYTF
NA	TRBV3-1/TRBV3-2	TRBJ2-2	NA	TGTGCCAGCAGCCAACAGGGTTCGAACACCGGGGAGCTGTTTTTT	CASSQQGSNTGELFF
NA	TRBV5-6	TRBJ2-4	NA	TGTGCCAGCAGCTGGGGCCCTAGCGAAAACATTCAGTACTTC	CASSWGPSENIQYF
NA	TRBV2	TRBJ2-7	NA	TGTGCCAGCAGTACGGCCTTCGACCACCTCTACGAGCAGTACTTC	CASSTAFDHLYEQYF
TRBD2	TRBV18	TRBJ2-5	NA	TGTGCCAGCTCACCTTCGCCGGGACTAGCACTATACCAAGAGACCCAGTACTTC	CASSPSPGLALYQETQYF
NA	TRBV18	TRBJ2-2	NA	TGTGCCAGCTCACCACGTTTAGGGACCGGGGAGCTGTTTTTT	CASSPRLGTGELFF
NA	TRBV6-4	TRBJ1-5	NA	TGTGCCAGCAGTGACGGCCCCGGGATCCACAATCAGCCCCAGCATTTT	CASSDGPGIHNQPQHF
NA	TRBV7-9	TRBJ1-4	once	TGTGCCAGCAGCTTAGGGAGACGGGCGGGGGTTGAAAAACTGTTTTTT	CASSLGRRAGVEKLFF
NA	TRBV5-4	TRBJ1-1	NA	TGTGCCAGCAGCTCCGCCAGGGTCGGCACTGAAGCTTTCTTT	CASSSARVGTEAFF
NA	TRBV5-1	TRBJ1-6	NA	TGCGCCAGCAGCTTGGGCACACGCGATAATTCACCCCTCCACTTT	CASSLGTRDNSPLHF
NA	TRBV19	TRBJ2-2	NA	TGTGCCAGTAGTATCTTAGGGACTCCGAACACCGGGGAGCTGTTTTTT	CASSILGTPNTGELFF
TRBD2	TRBV5-1	TRBJ2-1	NA	TGCGCCAGCAGCTCTCGGAGGGGACTAGCGCCTAGGAGCTCCTACAATGAGCAGTTCTTC	CASSSRRGLAPRSSYNEQFF